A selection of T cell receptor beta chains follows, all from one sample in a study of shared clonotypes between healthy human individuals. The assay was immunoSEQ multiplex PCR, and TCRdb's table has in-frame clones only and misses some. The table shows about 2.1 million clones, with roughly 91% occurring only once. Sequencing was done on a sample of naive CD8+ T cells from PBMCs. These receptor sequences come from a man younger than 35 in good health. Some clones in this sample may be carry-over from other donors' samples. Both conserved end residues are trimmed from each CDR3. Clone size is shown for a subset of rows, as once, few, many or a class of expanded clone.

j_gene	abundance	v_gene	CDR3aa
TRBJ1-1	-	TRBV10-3	AISEGRRDQNTEAF
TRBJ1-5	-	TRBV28	ASSLLTGSQPQH
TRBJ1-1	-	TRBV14	ASSASGLYTEAF
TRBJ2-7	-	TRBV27	ASSLTREPYEQY
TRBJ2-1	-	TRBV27	ASSEWTGNNEQF
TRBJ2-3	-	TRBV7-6	ASSLGPSGTRRTDTQY
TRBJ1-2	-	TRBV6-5	ASSYEQSGYGYT
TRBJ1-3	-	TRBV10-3	AISETGTGVGNTIY
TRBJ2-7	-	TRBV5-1	ASSLGTVYEQY
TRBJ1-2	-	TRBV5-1	ASSLEAGGYGYT
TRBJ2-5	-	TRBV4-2	ASSPGLAGGRETQY
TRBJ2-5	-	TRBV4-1	ASSQVIRETQY
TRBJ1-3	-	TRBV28	ASSFLLSLSGNTIY
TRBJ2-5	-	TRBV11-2	ASMGTAGGETQY
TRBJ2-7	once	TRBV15	ATSRDNRDLTYEQY
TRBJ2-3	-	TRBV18	ASSHSRLQGPDTQY
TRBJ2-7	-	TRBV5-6	ASSPSPGLAGGRSFEQY
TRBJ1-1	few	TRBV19	ASSRRTTEAF
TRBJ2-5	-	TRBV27	ASSLRGVAETQY
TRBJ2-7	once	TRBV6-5	ASSYLTPKLSYEQY